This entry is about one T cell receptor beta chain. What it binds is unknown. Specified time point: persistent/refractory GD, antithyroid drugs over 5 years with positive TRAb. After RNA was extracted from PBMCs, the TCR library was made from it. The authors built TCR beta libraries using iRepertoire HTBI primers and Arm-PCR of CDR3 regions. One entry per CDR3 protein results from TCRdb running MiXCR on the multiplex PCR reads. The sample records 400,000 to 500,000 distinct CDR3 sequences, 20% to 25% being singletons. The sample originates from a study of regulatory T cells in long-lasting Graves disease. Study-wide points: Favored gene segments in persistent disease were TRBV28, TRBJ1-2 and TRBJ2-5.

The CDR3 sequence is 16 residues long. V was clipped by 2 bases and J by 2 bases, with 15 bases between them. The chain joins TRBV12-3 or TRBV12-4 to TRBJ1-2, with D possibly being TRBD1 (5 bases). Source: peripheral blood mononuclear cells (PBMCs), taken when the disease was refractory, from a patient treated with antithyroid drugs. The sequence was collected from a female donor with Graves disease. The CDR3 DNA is TGTGCCAGCAGTTTAAGTGCCCAGGGAATAAACTATGGCTACACCTTC. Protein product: CASSLSAQGINYGYTF.